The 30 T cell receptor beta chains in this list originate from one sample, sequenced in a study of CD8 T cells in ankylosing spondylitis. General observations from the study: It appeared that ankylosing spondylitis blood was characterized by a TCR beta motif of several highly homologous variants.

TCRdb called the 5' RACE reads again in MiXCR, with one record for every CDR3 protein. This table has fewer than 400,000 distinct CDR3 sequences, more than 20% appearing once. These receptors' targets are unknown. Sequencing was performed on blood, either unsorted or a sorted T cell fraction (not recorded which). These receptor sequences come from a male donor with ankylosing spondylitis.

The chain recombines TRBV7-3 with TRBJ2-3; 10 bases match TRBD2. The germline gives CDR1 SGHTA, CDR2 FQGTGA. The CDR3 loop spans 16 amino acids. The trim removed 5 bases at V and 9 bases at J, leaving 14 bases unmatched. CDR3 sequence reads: CASSEGLAGAYPTQYF. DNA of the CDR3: TGTGCCAGCAGCGAGGGTCTAGCGGGAGCTTACCCGACGCAGTATTTT.

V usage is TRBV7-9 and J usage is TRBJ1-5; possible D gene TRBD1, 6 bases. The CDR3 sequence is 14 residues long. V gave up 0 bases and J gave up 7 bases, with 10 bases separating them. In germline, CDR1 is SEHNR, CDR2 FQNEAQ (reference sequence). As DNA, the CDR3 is TGTGCCAGCAGCTTAGCGGGGACAACCCAGCCCCAGCATTTT. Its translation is CASSLAGTTQPQHF.

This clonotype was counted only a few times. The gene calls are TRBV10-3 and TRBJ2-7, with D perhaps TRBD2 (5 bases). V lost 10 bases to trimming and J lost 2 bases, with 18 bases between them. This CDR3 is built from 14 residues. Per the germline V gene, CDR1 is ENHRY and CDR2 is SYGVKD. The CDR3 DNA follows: TGTGCCACGACCGTGACGGAGGACCCCTACGAGCAGTACTTC. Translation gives CATTVTEDPYEQYF.

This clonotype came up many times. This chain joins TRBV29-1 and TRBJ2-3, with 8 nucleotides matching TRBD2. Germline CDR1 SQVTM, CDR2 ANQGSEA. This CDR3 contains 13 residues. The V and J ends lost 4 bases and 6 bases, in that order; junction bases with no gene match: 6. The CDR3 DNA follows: TGCAGCGTTGTGACGGGAGGGCCTGATACGCAGTATTTT. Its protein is CSVVTGGPDTQYF.

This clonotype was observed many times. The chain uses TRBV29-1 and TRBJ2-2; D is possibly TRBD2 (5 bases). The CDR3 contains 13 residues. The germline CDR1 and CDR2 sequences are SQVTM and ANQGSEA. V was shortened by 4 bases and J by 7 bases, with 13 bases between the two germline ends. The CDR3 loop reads CSVAGGRDGELFF. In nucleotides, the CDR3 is TGCAGCGTTGCTGGAGGCCGGGACGGGGAGCTGTTTTTT.

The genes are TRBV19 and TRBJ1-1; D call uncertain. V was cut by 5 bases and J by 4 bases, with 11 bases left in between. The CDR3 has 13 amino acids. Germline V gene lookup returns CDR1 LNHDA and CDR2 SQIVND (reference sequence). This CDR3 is CASSPRRSTEAFF. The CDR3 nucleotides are TGTGCCAGTAGTCCACGTCGATCCACTGAAGCTTTCTTT. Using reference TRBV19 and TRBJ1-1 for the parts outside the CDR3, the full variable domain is DGGITQSPKYLFRKEGQNVTLSCEQNLNHDAMYWYRQDPGQGLRLIYYSQIVNDFQKGDIAEGYSVSREKKESFPLTVTSAQKNPTAFYLCASSPRRSTEAFFGQGTRLTVV.

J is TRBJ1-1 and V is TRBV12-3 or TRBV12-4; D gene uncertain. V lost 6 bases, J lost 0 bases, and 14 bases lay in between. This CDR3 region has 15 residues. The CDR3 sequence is CASRGGPTMNTEAFF. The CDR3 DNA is TGTGCCAGCAGGGGAGGACCAACAATGAACACTGAAGCTTTCTTT.

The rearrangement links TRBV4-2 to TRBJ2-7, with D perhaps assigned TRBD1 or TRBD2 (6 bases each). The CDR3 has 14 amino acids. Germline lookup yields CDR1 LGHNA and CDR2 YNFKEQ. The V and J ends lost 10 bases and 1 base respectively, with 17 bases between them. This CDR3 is CATRGPAPSYEQYF. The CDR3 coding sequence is TGTGCCACTCGGGGGCCGGCACCGTCCTACGAGCAGTACTTC.

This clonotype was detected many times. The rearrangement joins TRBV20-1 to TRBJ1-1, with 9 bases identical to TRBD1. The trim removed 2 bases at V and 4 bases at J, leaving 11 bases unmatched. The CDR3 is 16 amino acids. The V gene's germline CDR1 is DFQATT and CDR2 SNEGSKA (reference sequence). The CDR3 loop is CSARQWDRVSGTEAFF. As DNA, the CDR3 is TGCAGTGCTAGACAATGGGACAGGGTTTCGGGCACTGAAGCTTTCTTT.

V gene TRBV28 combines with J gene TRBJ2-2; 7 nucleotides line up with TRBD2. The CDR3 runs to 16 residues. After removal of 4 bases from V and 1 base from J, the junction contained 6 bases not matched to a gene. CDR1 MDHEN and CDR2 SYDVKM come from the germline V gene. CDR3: CASSSAGGMNTGELFF. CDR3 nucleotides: TGTGCCAGCAGTTCCGCCGGGGGGATGAACACCGGGGAGCTGTTTTTT.

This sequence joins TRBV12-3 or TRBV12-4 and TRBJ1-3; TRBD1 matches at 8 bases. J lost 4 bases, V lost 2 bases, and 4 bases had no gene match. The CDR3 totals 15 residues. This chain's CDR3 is CASSLRQGKGNTIYF. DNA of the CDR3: TGTGCCAGCAGTTTAAGACAGGGGAAGGGAAACACCATATATTTT.

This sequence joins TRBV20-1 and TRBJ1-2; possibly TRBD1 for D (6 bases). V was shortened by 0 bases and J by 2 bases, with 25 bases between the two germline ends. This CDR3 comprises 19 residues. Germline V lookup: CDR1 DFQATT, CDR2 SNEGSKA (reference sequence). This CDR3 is CSARDSLGWGQDINYGYTF. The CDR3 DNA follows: TGCAGTGCTAGAGACTCCCTCGGATGGGGGCAGGATATAAACTATGGCTACACCTTC.

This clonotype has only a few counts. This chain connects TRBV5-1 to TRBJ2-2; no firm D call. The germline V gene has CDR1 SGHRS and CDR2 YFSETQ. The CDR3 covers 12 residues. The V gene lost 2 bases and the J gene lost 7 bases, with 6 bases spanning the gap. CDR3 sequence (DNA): TGCGCCAGCAGCTTCCGGATCGGGGAGCTGTTTTTT. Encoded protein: CASSFRIGELFF. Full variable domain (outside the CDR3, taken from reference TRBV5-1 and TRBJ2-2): KAGVTQTPRYLIKTRGQQVTLSCSPISGHRSVSWYQQTPGQGLQFLFEYFSETQRNKGNFPGRFSGRQFSNSRSEMNVSTLELGDSALYLCASSFRIGELFFGEGSRLTVL.

The CDR3 here is CSARKTGDWVFNEQFF. CDR3 nucleotides: TGCAGTGCTAGAAAGACAGGGGATTGGGTTTTCAATGAGCAGTTCTTC. The gene calls are TRBV20-1 and TRBJ2-1; 8 nucleotides align to TRBD1. The CDR3 is 16 residues long. Trimming at V came to 2 bases and at J to 6 bases, leaving 12 bases not matched to a gene. The germline V gene encodes CDR1 DFQATT and CDR2 SNEGSKA (reference sequence).

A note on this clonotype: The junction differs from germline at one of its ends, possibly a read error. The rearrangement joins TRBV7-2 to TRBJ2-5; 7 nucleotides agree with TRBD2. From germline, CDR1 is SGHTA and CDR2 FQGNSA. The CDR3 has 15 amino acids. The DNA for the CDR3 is TGTGCCAGCAGCGTAGTCGGACTAGTCCAAGGGACCCAGTACTTC. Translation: CASSVVGLVQGTQYF.

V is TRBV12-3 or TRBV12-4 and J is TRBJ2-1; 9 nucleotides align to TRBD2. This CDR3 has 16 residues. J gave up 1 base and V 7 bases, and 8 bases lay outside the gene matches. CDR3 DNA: TGTGCCAGCACCCCGAATAGCGGGAGTTCCTACAATGAGCAGTTCTTC. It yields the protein CASTPNSGSSYNEQFF.

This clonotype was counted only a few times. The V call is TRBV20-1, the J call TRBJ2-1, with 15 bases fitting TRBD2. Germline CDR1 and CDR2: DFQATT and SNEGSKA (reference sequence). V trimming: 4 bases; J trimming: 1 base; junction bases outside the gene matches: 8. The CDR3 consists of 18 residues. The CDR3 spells CSATDSGTSGRSYNEQFF. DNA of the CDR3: TGCAGTGCTACGGATTCCGGGACTAGCGGGAGGTCCTACAATGAGCAGTTCTTC.

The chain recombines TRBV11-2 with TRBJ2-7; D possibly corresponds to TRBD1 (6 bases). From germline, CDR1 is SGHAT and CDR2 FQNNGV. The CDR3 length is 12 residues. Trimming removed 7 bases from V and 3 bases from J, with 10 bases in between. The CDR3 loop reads CASKQGSYEQYF. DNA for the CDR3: TGTGCCAGCAAGCAGGGGAGCTACGAGCAGTACTTC.

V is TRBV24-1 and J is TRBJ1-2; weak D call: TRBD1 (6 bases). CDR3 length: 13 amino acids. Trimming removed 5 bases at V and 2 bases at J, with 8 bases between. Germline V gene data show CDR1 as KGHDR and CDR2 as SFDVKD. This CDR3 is CATSAGQNYGYTF. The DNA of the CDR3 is TGTGCCACCAGTGCCGGACAGAACTATGGCTACACCTTC.

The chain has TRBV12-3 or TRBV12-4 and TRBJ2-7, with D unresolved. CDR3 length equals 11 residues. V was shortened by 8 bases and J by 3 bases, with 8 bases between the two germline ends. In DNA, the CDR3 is TGTGCCAGCCTAGTCAACTACGAGCAGTACTTC. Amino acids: CASLVNYEQYF.

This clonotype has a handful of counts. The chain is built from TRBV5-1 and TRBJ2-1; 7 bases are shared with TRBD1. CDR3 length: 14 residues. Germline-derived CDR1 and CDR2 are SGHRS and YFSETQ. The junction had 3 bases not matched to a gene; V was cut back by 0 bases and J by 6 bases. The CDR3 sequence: CASSLDRGPNEQFF. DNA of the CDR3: TGCGCCAGCAGCTTGGACAGGGGTCCCAATGAGCAGTTCTTC.

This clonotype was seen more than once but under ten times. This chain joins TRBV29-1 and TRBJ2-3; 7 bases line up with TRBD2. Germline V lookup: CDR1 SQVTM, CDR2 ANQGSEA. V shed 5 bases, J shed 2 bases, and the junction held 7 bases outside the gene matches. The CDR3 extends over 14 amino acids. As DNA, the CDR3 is TGCAGCGTTAGACGTGGGAGGGCCACAGATACGCAGTATTTT. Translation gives CSVRRGRATDTQYF.

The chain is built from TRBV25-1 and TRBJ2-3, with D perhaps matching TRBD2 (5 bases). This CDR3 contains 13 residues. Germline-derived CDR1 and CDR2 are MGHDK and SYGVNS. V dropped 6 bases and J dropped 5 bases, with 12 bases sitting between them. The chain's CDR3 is CASRASTGDTQYF. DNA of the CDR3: TGTGCCAGCAGGGCTAGCACCGGAGATACGCAGTATTTT.

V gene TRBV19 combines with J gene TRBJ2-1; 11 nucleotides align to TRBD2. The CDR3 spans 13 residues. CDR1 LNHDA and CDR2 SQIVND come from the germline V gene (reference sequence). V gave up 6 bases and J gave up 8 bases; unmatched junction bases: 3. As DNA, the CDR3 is TGTGCCAGTAGACTAGCGGGAGTCGATGAGCAGTTCTTC. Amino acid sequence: CASRLAGVDEQFF.

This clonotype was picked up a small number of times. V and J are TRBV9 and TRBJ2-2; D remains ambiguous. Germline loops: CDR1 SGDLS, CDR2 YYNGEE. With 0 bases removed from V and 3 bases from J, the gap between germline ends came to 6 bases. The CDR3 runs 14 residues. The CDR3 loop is CASSVDSYTGELFF. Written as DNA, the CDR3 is TGTGCCAGCAGCGTAGACTCGTACACCGGGGAGCTGTTTTTT.

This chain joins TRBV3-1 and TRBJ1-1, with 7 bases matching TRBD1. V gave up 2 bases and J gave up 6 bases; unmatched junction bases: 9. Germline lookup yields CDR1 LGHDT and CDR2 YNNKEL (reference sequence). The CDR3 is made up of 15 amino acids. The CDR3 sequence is CASSQTDRVGAEAFF. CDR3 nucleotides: TGTGCCAGCAGCCAAACTGACAGGGTAGGAGCTGAAGCTTTCTTT. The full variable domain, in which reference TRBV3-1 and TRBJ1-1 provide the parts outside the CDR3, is DTAVSQTPKYLVTQMGNDKSIKCEQNLGHDTMYWYKQDSKKFLKIMFSYNNKELIINETVPNRFSPKSPDKAHLNLHINSLELGDSAVYFCASSQTDRVGAEAFFGQGTRLTVV.

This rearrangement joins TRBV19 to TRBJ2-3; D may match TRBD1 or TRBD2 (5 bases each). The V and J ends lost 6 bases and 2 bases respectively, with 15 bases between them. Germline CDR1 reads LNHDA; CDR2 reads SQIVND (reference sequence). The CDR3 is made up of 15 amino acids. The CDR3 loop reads CASRARGADTDTQYF. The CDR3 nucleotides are TGTGCCAGTAGAGCCAGAGGGGCCGACACAGATACGCAGTATTTT. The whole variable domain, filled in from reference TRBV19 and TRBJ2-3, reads DGGITQSPKYLFRKEGQNVTLSCEQNLNHDAMYWYRQDPGQGLRLIYYSQIVNDFQKGDIAEGYSVSREKKESFPLTVTSAQKNPTAFYLCASRARGADTDTQYFGPGTRLTVL.

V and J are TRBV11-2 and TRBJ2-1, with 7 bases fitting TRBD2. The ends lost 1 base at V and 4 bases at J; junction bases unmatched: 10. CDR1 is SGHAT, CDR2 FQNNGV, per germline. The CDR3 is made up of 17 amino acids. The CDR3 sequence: CASSLGSRAGPYNEQFF. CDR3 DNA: TGTGCCAGCAGCTTAGGATCAAGAGCGGGACCGTACAATGAGCAGTTCTTC.

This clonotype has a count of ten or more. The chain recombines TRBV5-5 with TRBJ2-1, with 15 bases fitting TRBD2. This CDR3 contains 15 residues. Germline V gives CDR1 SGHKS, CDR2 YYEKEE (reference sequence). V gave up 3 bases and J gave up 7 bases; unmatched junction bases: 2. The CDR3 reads CASSWGLAGGNEQFF. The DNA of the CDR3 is TGTGCCAGCAGCTGGGGACTAGCGGGAGGTAATGAGCAGTTCTTC.

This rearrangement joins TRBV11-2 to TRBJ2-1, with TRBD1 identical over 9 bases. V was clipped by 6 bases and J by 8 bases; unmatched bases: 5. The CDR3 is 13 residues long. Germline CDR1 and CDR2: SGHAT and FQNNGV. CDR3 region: CASRRTGGHEQFF. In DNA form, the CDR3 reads TGTGCCAGCAGACGCACAGGGGGCCATGAGCAGTTCTTC.